The text below deals with one TCR beta chain. The CDR3 is 17 amino acids. Per germline, CDR1 LGHNA and CDR2 YNFKEQ. Trimming at V came to 1 base and at J to 2 bases, leaving 9 bases not matched to a gene. Produced via immunoSEQ multiplex PCR; TCRdb's table is partial and in-frame only. The repertoire holds about 480,000 clones, with roughly 90% as singletons. This specimen comes from a study of blood T cell repertoires in COVID-19. Sequenced: PBMCs or T cells enriched from blood (not recorded which). The gene calls are TRBV4-2 and TRBJ2-3; 7 nucleotides line up with TRBD2. This sequence was found in a woman aged 40 to 55 who had recovered from COVID-19. The DNA for the CDR3 is TGTGCCAGCAGCCAAGTCAGAGCGGGACTAAACACAGATACGCAGTATTTT. Its protein product is CASSQVRAGLNTDTQYF.